This is a list of T cell receptor beta chains from one sample in a study of T cells in Graves' hyperthyroidism and ophthalmopathy. A single record per CDR3 protein comes from TCRdb applying MiXCR to the multiplex PCR reads. The table has around 300,000 distinct CDR3 sequences, more than 10% seen once. What was sequenced was blood. The receptors shown here come from a woman aged 30 to 39 with Graves' hyperthyroidism that later progressed to Graves' ophthalmopathy. CDR3s leave out the opening cysteine and the closing phenylalanine or tryptophan. Size is omitted from some rows. Given values are once, few, many or a class for expanded clones.

TRBV29-1	TRBJ1-2	NA	SVDQTGPDGYT
TRBV19	TRBJ2-2	NA	ASSWGITNTGELF
TRBV7-2	TRBJ2-1	many	ASSSTSGYYNEQF
TRBV7-2	TRBJ2-5	many	ASSYRRGHQETQY
TRBV27	TRBJ1-5	many	ASSLSFNQPQH
TRBV29-1	TRBJ2-7	many	SAKTGGYEQY
TRBV6-4	TRBJ2-1	few	ASSLLAFEGEQF
TRBV7-2	TRBJ2-3	many	ASSLAGGTTDTQY
TRBV7-2	TRBJ2-3	NA	ASSLVPGQGNTDTQY
TRBV3-1	TRBJ1-3	few	ASSQDELSGAVSGNTIY
TRBV24-1	TRBJ2-6	NA	ATGSGVKSGANVLT
TRBV19	TRBJ2-2	few	ASRGEGELF
TRBV13	TRBJ2-1	many	ASSLGQGPNEQF
TRBV3-1	TRBJ2-7	NA	ASSRGTGGYEQY
TRBV28	TRBJ1-1	many	ASRPQQGANTEAF
TRBV20-1	TRBJ2-5	many	SAPAWKTDVGETQY
TRBV28	TRBJ2-2	many	ASRPGSNTGELF
TRBV30	TRBJ2-7	many	AWSRGRLGYEQY
TRBV6-2/TRBV6-3	TRBJ2-1	many	ASTSVGETENNEQF
TRBV15	TRBJ2-1	NA	ATSRDRDYNEQF
TRBV7-8	TRBJ2-3	many	ASSPLSGTQY
TRBV5-1	TRBJ1-1	NA	ASSLAAGEATEAF
TRBV2	TRBJ1-2	many	ASRALMGLNYGYT
TRBV29-1	TRBJ2-1	NA	SAWWEGTDEQF
TRBV19	TRBJ2-1	NA	ASSIGAGVNEQF
TRBV29-1	TRBJ2-1	few	SVSGGTYNEQF
TRBV5-8	TRBJ2-3	many	ASRDGTSDRDTQY
TRBV29-1	TRBJ2-7	many	SVGQLNSYEQY
TRBV18	TRBJ1-1	many	ASSIQGYTEAF
TRBV29-1	TRBJ1-1	many	SVLPGITEAF
TRBV6-2/TRBV6-3	TRBJ2-7	many	ASSYGEFENQPYEQY
TRBV5-4	TRBJ2-5	NA	ASSLAGVEETQY
TRBV11-2	TRBJ2-2	many	ASSQGRGRTTLNTGELF
TRBV6-2/TRBV6-3	TRBJ2-7	many	ASSYYRGYEQY
TRBV29-1	TRBJ2-1	many	SARGQGNYNEQF
TRBV28	TRBJ2-3	many	ASSPWGLGTDTQY
TRBV6-2/TRBV6-3	TRBJ1-1	many	ASSYSESPNTEAF
TRBV20-1	TRBJ2-2	NA	SARGRDRGNTGELF
TRBV7-6	TRBJ1-1	few	ASSFVEGNTEAF
TRBV28	TRBJ2-2	NA	ASSRTGDHPGLF
TRBV19	TRBJ1-2	NA	ASSEGGAPYGYT
TRBV11-1	TRBJ2-3	many	ASSLLTSGTDTQY
TRBV6-2/TRBV6-3	TRBJ1-6	many	ASVSGPSINNSPLH
TRBV4-1	TRBJ1-4	NA	ASSQGQGVTNEKLF
TRBV7-2	TRBJ2-7	many	ASSLAGVVYEQY
TRBV5-4	TRBJ1-4	few	ASSLSIPGRATNEKLF
TRBV7-3	TRBJ2-7	many	ASSLELPGHPSYEQY